These 11 T cell receptor beta chains share one sample of origin, sequenced in a study of T cells expressing NK-cell markers. TCRdb reanalyzed the 5' RACE reads, giving one entry per CDR3 protein sequence and no DNA. The sample totals 500,000 to 700,000 distinct CDR3 sequences. Sequenced sample: blood T cells: a sorted CD56 or NKG2C T cell subset, CD4+ or CD8+ T cells, or bulk PBMC T cells (not recorded which). The source of these receptors is a man aged 18 to 30 in good health.

The CDR3 reads CASSQEGASGRHTQYF. V gene TRBV4-3 combines with J gene TRBJ2-3; absent DNA, TCRdb's TRBD2 call cannot be checked. CDR3 size: 16 residues. Germline V lookup: CDR1 LGHNA, CDR2 YSLEER.

This sequence joins TRBV7-2 and TRBJ1-2. CDR3 size: 12 residues. The V gene's germline CDR1 is SGHTA and CDR2 FQGNSA. CDR3 amino acids: CASSSGVYGYTF. Full variable domain (missing parts from reference TRBV7-2 and TRBJ1-2): GAGVSQSPSNKVTEKGKDVELRCDPISGHTALYWYRQSLGQGLEFLIYFQGNSAPDKSGLPSDRFSAERTGGSVSTLTIQRTQQEDSAVYLCASSSGVYGYTFGSGTRLTVV.

The rearrangement uses TRBV4-3 and TRBJ2-3; the TCRdb call, TRBD2, lacks DNA for checking. This CDR3 region has 17 residues. Germline V gene lookup returns CDR1 LGHNA and CDR2 YSLEER. CDR3 sequence: CASSQDGGRAITDTQYF.

The chain recombines TRBV9 with TRBJ2-6; lacking DNA, the TRBD1 call made by TCRdb goes unchecked. This CDR3 has 16 amino acids. The germline gives CDR1 SGDLS, CDR2 YYNGEE. CDR3 residues: CASSVQGALGANVLTF.

J is TRBJ2-3 and V is TRBV12-3 or TRBV12-4. The CDR3 sequence is 18 residues long. CDR3 sequence reads: CASSLALALRGGTDTQYF.

The chain links TRBV12-3 or TRBV12-4 to TRBJ1-5; absent DNA, TCRdb's TRBD1 call cannot be checked. CDR3 length equals 14 residues. The chain's CDR3 is CASSEDSYNQPQHF.

This chain links TRBV12-3 or TRBV12-4 with TRBJ2-1; the TCRdb D gene call, TRBD2, has no DNA to confirm it. The CDR3 consists of 17 residues. CDR3 in amino acids: CASSLIPREGEWNEQFF.

The V call is TRBV18, the J call TRBJ2-7; there is no DNA to check the TCRdb D call of TRBD1. The CDR3 contains 14 residues. The germline V gene has CDR1 KGHSH and CDR2 LQKENI. CDR3 region: CASSPDRGPGEQYF.

The chain is built from TRBV9 and TRBJ2-5; absent DNA, TCRdb's TRBD1 call cannot be checked. CDR3 length: 14 amino acids. Per germline, CDR1 SGDLS and CDR2 YYNGEE. CDR3: CASSSGWGSETQYF.

CDR3 protein: CSAREGKRGQETQYF. The chain links TRBV20-1 to TRBJ2-5; TCRdb returns TRBD1, unconfirmable since there is no DNA. There are 15 residues in the CDR3. In germline, CDR1 is DFQATT, CDR2 SNEGSKA (reference sequence).

This rearrangement joins TRBV3-1 to TRBJ2-7; absent DNA, TCRdb's TRBD1 call cannot be checked. Germline-derived CDR1 and CDR2 are LGHDT and YNNKEL (reference sequence). The CDR3 is 14 residues long. The CDR3 loop is CASSHGTSSYEQYF.